The rows below give T cell receptor beta chains drawn from one sample of a study of T cell repertoires in cytomegalovirus infection. TCRdb reanalysed the reads using MiXCR and keeps one entry per CDR3 protein. The data hold around 740,000 distinct CDR3 sequences, with approximately 34% observed a single time. Material: PBMCs. Receptors originate from a human donor in good health (CMV status not recorded). Some clones in this sample may be carry-over from other donors' samples. The CDR3 runs from the conserved cysteine through the conserved F or W. Each record gives: clone size, D gene, V gene, J gene, CDR3 DNA, CDR3 protein. The D gene is left open where the match is weak. A row's size may be missing; if present it is once, few, many or a size class.

few	-	TRBV6-5	TRBJ1-6	TGTGCCAGCAGTTACTCGAGCGATTCACCCCTCCACTTT	CASSYSSDSPLHF
few	TRBD1	TRBV4-1	TRBJ2-5	TGCGCCAGCAGCCCGGGATCCGGGACAGAAGAGACCCAGTACTTC	CASSPGSGTEETQYF
many	TRBD1	TRBV7-9	TRBJ2-1	TGTGCCAGCAGCTTGAAGGGGGCTGGGAGCCATGAGCAGTTCTTC	CASSLKGAGSHEQFF
-	-	TRBV6-4	TRBJ1-1	TGTGCCAGCAGTGACAGGGGAGTCACTGAAGCTTTCTTT	CASSDRGVTEAFF
-	-	TRBV20-1	TRBJ1-2	TGCAGTGCTAGTACAACTAACTATGGCTACACCTTC	CSASTTNYGYTF
few	-	TRBV19	TRBJ2-7	TGTGCCAGTAGTATGATGGATGGGGACGAGCAGTACTTC	CASSMMDGDEQYF
-	TRBD1	TRBV6-5	TRBJ1-5	TGTGCCAGCAGTTACGGGACAGGCGAAAATCAGCCCCAGCATTTT	CASSYGTGENQPQHF
many	TRBD2	TRBV6-1	TRBJ2-7	TGTGCCAGCAGTGAAGCTGCGGGAGCCACCTACGAGCAGTACTTC	CASSEAAGATYEQYF
-	TRBD1	TRBV4-1	TRBJ1-1	TGCGCCAGCAGCCAACAATGGGGGACAGGTAGAACTGAAGCTTTCTTT	CASSQQWGTGRTEAFF
-	-	TRBV30	TRBJ1-1	TGTGCCTGGACGATGGGGAGCACTGAAGCTTTCTTT	CAWTMGSTEAFF
-	TRBD2	TRBV11-3	TRBJ2-1	TGTGCCAGCAGCTTAGGAGCGGGAGTTGGGTTGAATGAGCAGTTCTTC	CASSLGAGVGLNEQFF
few	TRBD2	TRBV5-6	TRBJ2-1	TGTGCCAGCAGCTTGGCCTGGCTAGCGGGAGGAACCTCCTACAATGAGCAGTTCTTC	CASSLAWLAGGTSYNEQFF
few	-	TRBV19	TRBJ1-6	TGTGCCAGTAGTCCCACCCTGGGGGCTGGGCCCCTCCACTTT	CASSPTLGAGPLHF